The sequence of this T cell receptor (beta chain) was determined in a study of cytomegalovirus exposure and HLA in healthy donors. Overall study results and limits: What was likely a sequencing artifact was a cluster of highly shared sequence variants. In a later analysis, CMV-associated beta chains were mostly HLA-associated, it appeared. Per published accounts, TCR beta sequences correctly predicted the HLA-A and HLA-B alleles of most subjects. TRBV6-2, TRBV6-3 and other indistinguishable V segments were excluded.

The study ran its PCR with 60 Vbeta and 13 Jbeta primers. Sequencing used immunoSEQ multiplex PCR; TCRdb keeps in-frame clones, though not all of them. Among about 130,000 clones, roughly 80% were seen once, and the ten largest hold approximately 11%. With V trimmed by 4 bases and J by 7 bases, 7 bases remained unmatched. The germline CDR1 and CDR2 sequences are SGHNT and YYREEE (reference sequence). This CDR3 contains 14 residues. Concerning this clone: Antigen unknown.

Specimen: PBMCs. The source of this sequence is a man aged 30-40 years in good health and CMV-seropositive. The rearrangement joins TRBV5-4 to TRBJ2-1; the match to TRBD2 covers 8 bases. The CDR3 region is CASSQRTSLNEQFF. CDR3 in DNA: TGTGCCAGCAGCCAACGGACTAGCCTTAATGAGCAGTTCTTC.